This TCR beta chain was obtained from a study of blood T cell repertoires in COVID-19. Study-wide context: The United States, Italy and Spain supplied acute and convalescent COVID-19 samples. T cells, B-cell-depleted T cells, or PBMCs provided the cDNA or gDNA that served as material.

As processed by the authors: Cell counts per sample came from amplifying reference gene primers. The protocol was immunoSEQ multiplex PCR, while the TCRdb copy is restricted to in-frame clones and leaves out a portion. The V and J calls and the clone size are those of that table, but D and trimming were determined from the DNA. The sample includes tens of thousands of clones, about 81% of them seen just once. The CDR3 covers 20 residues. Per germline, CDR1 KGHDR and CDR2 SFDVKD. Trimming cost V 3 bases and J 4 bases; bases outside gene matches: 14. This chain connects TRBV24-1 to TRBJ2-3; 14 nucleotides line up with TRBD2. Sequencing input: peripheral blood. This clonotype was sampled from a human donor in a cohort sampled during active COVID-19. The CDR3 here is CATSDPGLTSGRGGPDTQYF. CDR3 coding DNA: TGTGCCACCAGTGATCCGGGACTGACTAGCGGGAGGGGGGGCCCAGATACGCAGTATTTT.